The source of this TCR beta chain is a study of PD-1 blockade in classical Hodgkin lymphoma. Clones were sequenced by immunoSEQ multiplex PCR, and TCRdb holds only the in-frame ones, with some missing. The sample includes fewer than 2,000 clones, more than 80% seen only once; the top ten take roughly 1.5%. The CDR3 contains 12 residues. V gave up 5 bases and J gave up 3 bases, with 6 bases separating them. Germline V CDR1 and CDR2: SGHNT, YENEEA. All trial patients relapsed after autologous stem cell transplantation. The CD4+ T cells used were purified from thawed PBMCs through magnetic negative selection.

This receptor was obtained from a human donor with classical Hodgkin lymphoma. V is TRBV11-3 and J is TRBJ2-3, with TRBD1 as a possible D gene (5 bases). Sample: CD4+ T cells from blood, taken at baseline. The CDR3: CASSGATDTQYF. The CDR3 DNA reads as TGTGCCAGCAGCGGGGCTACAGATACGCAGTATTTT.